Presented here are 5 T cell receptor beta chains from one specimen sequenced in a study of technical replicates of blood from a few donors. Clones were read by immunoSEQ multiplex PCR, and TCRdb kept only the in-frame ones, dropping some. In the table there are approximately 84,000 clones, 95% to 98% of which are singletons. Sequencing was done on a sample of T cells isolated from PBMCs. These receptor sequences come from a human donor in good health.

This clone showed up just once. The chain recombines TRBV9 with TRBJ1-5; a weak D match, TRBD1 (6 bases). Germline V CDR1 and CDR2: SGDLS, YYNGEE. The V and J ends lost 1 base and 4 bases respectively, with 21 bases between them. This CDR3 has 18 amino acids. In DNA, the CDR3 is TGTGCCAGCAGCGTAACGGAGACTCAGGTAGGGGGTAATCAGCCCCAGCATTTT. It is translated as CASSVTETQVGGNQPQHF.

The rearrangement uses TRBV10-3 and TRBJ2-1; 8 bases line up with TRBD2. CDR1 ENHRY and CDR2 SYGVKD come from the germline V gene. The CDR3 is 15 residues long. Unmatched junction bases numbered 6, after V lost 3 bases and J lost 5 bases. The CDR3 nucleotides are TGTGCCATCAGTGAACGGGGGGGCTTCGACAATGAGCAGTTCTTC. Translation: CAISERGGFDNEQFF.

This clone has a single count. The V gene is TRBV28, the J gene TRBJ2-3, with a possible D match to TRBD2 (6 bases). Looked up from germline, CDR1 is MDHEN and CDR2 is SYDVKM. This CDR3 has 12 amino acids. V lost 6 bases, J lost 9 bases, and 13 bases lay in between. This CDR3 is CASSLPGGTQYF. As DNA, the CDR3 is TGTGCCAGCAGCCTACCTGGGGGGACGCAGTATTTT.

This chain connects TRBV6-5 to TRBJ2-7; TRBD2 matches 9 bases. V was pared by 6 bases and J by 4 bases, with 10 bases of the junction left unmatched. The CDR3 has 15 amino acids. Germline loops: CDR1 MNHEY, CDR2 SVGAGI. The CDR3 here is CASRPLAGEGYEQYF. The DNA for the CDR3 is TGTGCCAGCAGGCCACTAGCGGGCGAGGGGTACGAGCAGTACTTC.

J is TRBJ2-5 and V is TRBV6-5; D perhaps matches TRBD1 (5 bases). V was trimmed by 4 bases and J by 4 bases, leaving 13 bases between them. This CDR3 has 14 amino acids. CDR1 is MNHEY, CDR2 SVGAGI, per germline. The CDR3 DNA is TGTGCCAGCAGTTTGACAGTTTACGGAGAGACCCAGTACTTC. This sequence encodes CASSLTVYGETQYF.